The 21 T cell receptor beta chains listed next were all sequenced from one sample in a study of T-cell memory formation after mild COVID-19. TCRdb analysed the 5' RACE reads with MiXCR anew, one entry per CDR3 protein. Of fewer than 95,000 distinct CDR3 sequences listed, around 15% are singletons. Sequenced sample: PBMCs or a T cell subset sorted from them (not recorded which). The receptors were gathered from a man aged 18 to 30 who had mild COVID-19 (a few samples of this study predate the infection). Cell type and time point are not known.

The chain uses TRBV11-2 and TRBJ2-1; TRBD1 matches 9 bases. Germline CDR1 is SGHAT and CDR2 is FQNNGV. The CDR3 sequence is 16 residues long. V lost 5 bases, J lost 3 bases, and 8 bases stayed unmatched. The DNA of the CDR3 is TGTGCCAGCAGCATAGGACAGGGGCCCTACTACAATGAGCAGTTCTTC. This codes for CASSIGQGPYYNEQFF.

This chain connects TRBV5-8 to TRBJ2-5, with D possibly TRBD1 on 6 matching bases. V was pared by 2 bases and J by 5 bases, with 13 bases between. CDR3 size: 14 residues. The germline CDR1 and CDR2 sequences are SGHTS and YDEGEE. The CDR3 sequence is CASSFFQGLETQYF. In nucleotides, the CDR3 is TGTGCCAGCAGCTTCTTTCAGGGGCTTGAGACCCAGTACTTC.

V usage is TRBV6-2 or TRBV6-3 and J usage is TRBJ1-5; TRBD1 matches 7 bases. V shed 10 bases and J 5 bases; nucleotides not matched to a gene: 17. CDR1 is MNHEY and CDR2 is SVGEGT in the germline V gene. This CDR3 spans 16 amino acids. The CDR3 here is CATKRTPGTDYQPQHF. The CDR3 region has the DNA TGTGCCACCAAACGGACACCCGGGACAGACTATCAGCCCCAGCATTTT.

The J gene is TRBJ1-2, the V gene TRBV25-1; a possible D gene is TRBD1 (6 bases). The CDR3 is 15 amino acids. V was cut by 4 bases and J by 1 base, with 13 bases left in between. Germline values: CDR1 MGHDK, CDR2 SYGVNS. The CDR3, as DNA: TGTGCCAGCAGTGGTGAAGGACAGCTTAACTATGGCTACACCTTC. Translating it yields CASSGEGQLNYGYTF.

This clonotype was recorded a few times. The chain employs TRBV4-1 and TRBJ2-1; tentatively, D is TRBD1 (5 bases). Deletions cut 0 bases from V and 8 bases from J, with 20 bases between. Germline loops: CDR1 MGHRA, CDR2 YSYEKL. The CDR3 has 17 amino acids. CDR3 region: CASSQDQKFGAVDEQFF. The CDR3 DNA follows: TGCGCCAGCAGCCAAGATCAGAAGTTTGGGGCCGTAGATGAGCAGTTCTTC.

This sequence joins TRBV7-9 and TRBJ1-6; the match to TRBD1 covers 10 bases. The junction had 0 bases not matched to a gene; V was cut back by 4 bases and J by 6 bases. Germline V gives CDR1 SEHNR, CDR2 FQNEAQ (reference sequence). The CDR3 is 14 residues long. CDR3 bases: TGTGCCAGCAGCTGGACAGGGGGTAATTCACCCCTCCACTTT. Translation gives CASSWTGGNSPLHF. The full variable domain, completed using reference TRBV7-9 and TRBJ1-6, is DTGVSQNPRHKITKRGQNVTFRCDPISEHNRLYWYRQTLGQGPEFLTYFQNEAQLEKSRLLSDRFSAERPKGSFSTLEIQRTEQGDSAMYLCASSWTGGNSPLHFGNGTRLTVT.

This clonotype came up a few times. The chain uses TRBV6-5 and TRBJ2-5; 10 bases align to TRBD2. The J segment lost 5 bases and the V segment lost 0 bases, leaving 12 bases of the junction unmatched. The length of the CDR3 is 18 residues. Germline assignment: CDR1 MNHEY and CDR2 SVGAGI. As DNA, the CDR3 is TGTGCCAGCAGTTACTCATCAGCGGGGGGGCCGTTTGCGGAGACCCAGTACTTC. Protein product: CASSYSSAGGPFAETQYF.

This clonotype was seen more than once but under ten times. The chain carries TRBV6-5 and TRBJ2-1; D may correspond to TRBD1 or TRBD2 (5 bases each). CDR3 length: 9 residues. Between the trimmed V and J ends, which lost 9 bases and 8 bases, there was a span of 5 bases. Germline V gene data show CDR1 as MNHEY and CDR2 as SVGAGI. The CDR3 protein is CARGDEQFF. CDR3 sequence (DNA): TGTGCCAGGGGGGATGAGCAGTTCTTC.

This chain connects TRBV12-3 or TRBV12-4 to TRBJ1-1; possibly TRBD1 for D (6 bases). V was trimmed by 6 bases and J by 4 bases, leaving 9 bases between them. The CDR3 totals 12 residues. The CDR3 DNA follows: TGTGCCAGCAGGGACAGCTTCACTGAAGCTTTCTTT. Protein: CASRDSFTEAFF.

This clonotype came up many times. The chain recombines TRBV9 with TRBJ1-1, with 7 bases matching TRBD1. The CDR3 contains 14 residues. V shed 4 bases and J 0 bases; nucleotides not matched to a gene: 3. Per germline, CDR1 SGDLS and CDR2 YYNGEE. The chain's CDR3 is CASSLGTVNTEAFF. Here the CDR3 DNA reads TGTGCCAGCAGCCTAGGGACAGTGAACACTGAAGCTTTCTTT.

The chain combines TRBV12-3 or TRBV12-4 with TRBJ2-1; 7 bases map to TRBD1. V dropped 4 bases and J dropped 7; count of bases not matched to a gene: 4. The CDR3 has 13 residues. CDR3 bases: TGTGCCAGCAGTTCACAGGGGTCTAATGAGCAGTTCTTC. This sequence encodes CASSSQGSNEQFF.

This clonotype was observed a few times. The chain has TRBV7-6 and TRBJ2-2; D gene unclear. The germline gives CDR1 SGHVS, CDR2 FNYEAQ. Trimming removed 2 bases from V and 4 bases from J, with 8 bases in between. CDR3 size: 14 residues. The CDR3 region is CASSLIDGTGELFF. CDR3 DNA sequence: TGTGCCAGCAGCTTAATCGACGGCACCGGGGAGCTGTTTTTT. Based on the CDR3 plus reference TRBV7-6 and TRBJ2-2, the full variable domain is GAGVSQSPRYKVTKRGQDVALRCDPISGHVSLYWYRQALGQGPEFLTYFNYEAQQDKSGLPNDRFSAERPEGSISTLTIQRTEQRDSAMYRCASSLIDGTGELFFGEGSRLTVL.

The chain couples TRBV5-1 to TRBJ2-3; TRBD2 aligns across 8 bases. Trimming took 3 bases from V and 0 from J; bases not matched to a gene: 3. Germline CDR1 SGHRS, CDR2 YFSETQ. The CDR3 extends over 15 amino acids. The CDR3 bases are TGCGCCAGCAGCTCCGGGACTAGGAGCACAGATACGCAGTATTTT. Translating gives CASSSGTRSTDTQYF.

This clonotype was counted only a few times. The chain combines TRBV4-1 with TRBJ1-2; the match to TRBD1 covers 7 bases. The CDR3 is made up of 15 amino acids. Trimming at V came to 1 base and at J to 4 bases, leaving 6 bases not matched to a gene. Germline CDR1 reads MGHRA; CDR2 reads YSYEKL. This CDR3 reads CASSQGQGIPYGYTF. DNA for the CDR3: TGCGCCAGCAGCCAAGGACAGGGTATCCCCTATGGCTACACCTTC.

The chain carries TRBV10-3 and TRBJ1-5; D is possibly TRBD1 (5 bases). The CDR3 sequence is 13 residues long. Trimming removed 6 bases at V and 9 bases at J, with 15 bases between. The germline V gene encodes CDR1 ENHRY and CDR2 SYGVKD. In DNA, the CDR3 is TGTGCCATCAGCGGGGACGGATTACGGCCCCAGCATTTT. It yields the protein CAISGDGLRPQHF.

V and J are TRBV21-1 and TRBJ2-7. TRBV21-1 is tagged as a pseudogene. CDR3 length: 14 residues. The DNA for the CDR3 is TGTGCCAGCAGCAATTCGGGGAGCTCCTACGAGCAGTACGTC. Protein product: CASSNSGSSYEQYV.

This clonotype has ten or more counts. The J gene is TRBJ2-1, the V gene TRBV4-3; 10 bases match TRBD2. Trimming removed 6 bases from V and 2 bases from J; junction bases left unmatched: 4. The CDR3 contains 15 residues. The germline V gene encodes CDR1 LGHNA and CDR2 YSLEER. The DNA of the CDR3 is TGCGCCAGCAGACCCGGGACTAGCGCCTACAATGAGCAGTTCTTC. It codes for CASRPGTSAYNEQFF.

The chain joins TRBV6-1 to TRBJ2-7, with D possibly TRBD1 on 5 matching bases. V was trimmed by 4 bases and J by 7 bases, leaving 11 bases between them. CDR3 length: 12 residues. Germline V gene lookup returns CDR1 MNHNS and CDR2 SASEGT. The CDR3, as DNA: TGTGCCAGCAGTGCAACAGGCTGGGAGCAGTACGTC. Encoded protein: CASSATGWEQYV.

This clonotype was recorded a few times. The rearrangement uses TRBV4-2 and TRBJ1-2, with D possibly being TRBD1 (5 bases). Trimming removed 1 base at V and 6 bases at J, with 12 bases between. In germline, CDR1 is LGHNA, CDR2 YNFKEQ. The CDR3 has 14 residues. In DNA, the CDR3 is TGTGCCAGCAGCCAAGGGGCAGGGATGGATGGCTACACCTTC. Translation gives CASSQGAGMDGYTF.

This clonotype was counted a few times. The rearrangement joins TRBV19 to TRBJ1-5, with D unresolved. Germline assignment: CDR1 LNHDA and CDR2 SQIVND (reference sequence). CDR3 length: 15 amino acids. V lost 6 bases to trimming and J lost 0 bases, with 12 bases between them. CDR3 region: CASRQGLNSNQPQHF. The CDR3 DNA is TGTGCCAGTAGGCAAGGCTTGAATAGCAATCAGCCCCAGCATTTT.

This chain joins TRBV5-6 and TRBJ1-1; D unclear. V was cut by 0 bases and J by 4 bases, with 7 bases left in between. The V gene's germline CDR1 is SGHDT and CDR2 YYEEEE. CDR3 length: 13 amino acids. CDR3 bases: TGTGCCAGCAGCTTGGAGAGTTCCACTGAAGCTTTCTTT. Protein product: CASSLESSTEAFF.